A selection of T cell receptor beta chains follows, all from one sample in a study of T cells in Graves' hyperthyroidism and ophthalmopathy. TCRdb itself ran the multiplex PCR reads through MiXCR, one entry per CDR3 protein. Of over 500,000 distinct CDR3 sequences listed, about 16% were seen once; the top ten hold 25% to 30%. The sequenced sample consisted of blood. These receptors all come from a woman in her thirties with Graves' ophthalmopathy. Each CDR3 is given with its conserved first and last residue. Fields, in order: CDR3 protein, CDR3 DNA, V gene, clone size, J gene, D gene. A D gene is named only where the DNA matches it firmly. Rows give clone size only sometimes, using once, few, many, or a class for an expanded clone.

CDR3aa: CASSLEAGGTEAFF
CDR3nt: TGCGCCAGCAGCTTGGAGGCAGGGGGAACTGAAGCTTTCTTT
v_gene: TRBV5-1
abundance: -
j_gene: TRBJ1-1
d_gene: TRBD1

CDR3aa: CASSLALNGFSYNEQFF
CDR3nt: TGTGCCAGCAGCTTAGCGCTAAACGGGTTTTCCTACAATGAGCAGTTCTTC
v_gene: TRBV7-8
abundance: many
j_gene: TRBJ2-1
d_gene: -

CDR3aa: CATCPLQWKETQYF
CDR3nt: TGTGCCACCTGCCCCCTACAGTGGAAAGAGACCCAGTACTTC
v_gene: TRBV28
abundance: many
j_gene: TRBJ2-5
d_gene: -

CDR3aa: CSAPRALAGASSSYNEQFF
CDR3nt: TGCAGTGCCCCGAGGGCCCTAGCGGGAGCGTCAAGCTCCTACAATGAGCAGTTCTTC
v_gene: TRBV20-1
abundance: few
j_gene: TRBJ2-1
d_gene: TRBD2

CDR3aa: CSAGPDPRGDTQYF
CDR3nt: TGCAGTGCTGGCCCCGACCCACGCGGTGATACGCAGTATTTT
v_gene: TRBV20-1
abundance: -
j_gene: TRBJ2-3
d_gene: -

CDR3aa: CASIHRATDTQYF
CDR3nt: TGTGCCAGCATCCACAGAGCCACAGATACGCAGTATTTT
v_gene: TRBV27
abundance: few
j_gene: TRBJ2-3
d_gene: -

CDR3aa: CASSFAGPHQPQHF
CDR3nt: TGTGCCAGCAGTTTCGCAGGGCCTCATCAGCCCCAGCATTTT
v_gene: TRBV6-5
abundance: few
j_gene: TRBJ1-5
d_gene: -

CDR3aa: CASTRTGDIYEQYF
CDR3nt: TGTGCCAGCACCAGGACAGGGGACATCTACGAGCAGTACTTC
v_gene: TRBV12-3/TRBV12-4
abundance: many
j_gene: TRBJ2-7
d_gene: TRBD1

CDR3aa: CASKDNRGYTDEQFF
CDR3nt: TGTGCCAGCAAAGATAACAGGGGCTACACCGATGAGCAGTTCTTC
v_gene: TRBV2
abundance: many
j_gene: TRBJ2-1
d_gene: TRBD1

CDR3aa: CASAPFAGGVKDIQYF
CDR3nt: TGTGCCAGCGCACCTTTCGCGGGGGGTGTCAAAGACATTCAGTACTTC
v_gene: TRBV11-2
abundance: -
j_gene: TRBJ2-4
d_gene: TRBD2

CDR3aa: CASSRMLAGRAQTQYF
CDR3nt: TGTGCCAGCAGCCGTATGCTAGCGGGAAGGGCGCAGACCCAGTACTTC
v_gene: TRBV7-2
abundance: many
j_gene: TRBJ2-5
d_gene: TRBD2

CDR3aa: CASSLVLGGANTDTQYF
CDR3nt: TGTGCCAGCAGTTTAGTGCTGGGGGGGGCGAACACAGATACGCAGTATTTT
v_gene: TRBV12-3/TRBV12-4
abundance: many
j_gene: TRBJ2-3
d_gene: -

CDR3aa: CSAAGTGTQPQHF
CDR3nt: TGCAGTGCTGCCGGGACAGGGACTCAGCCCCAGCATTTT
v_gene: TRBV20-1
abundance: -
j_gene: TRBJ1-5
d_gene: TRBD1

CDR3aa: CASSLLQGVEKLFF
CDR3nt: TGTGCCAGCAGCTTGCTACAGGGGGTAGAGAAACTGTTTTTT
v_gene: TRBV7-9
abundance: many
j_gene: TRBJ1-4
d_gene: TRBD1

CDR3aa: CSAQRPGQPQHF
CDR3nt: TGCAGTGCTCAACGCCCGGGGCAGCCCCAGCATTTT
v_gene: TRBV20-1
abundance: many
j_gene: TRBJ1-5
d_gene: -

CDR3aa: CASSSRTGGLSGANVLTF
CDR3nt: TGTGCCAGCTCATCGCGGACAGGGGGCCTGTCTGGGGCCAACGTCCTGACTTTC
v_gene: TRBV18
abundance: -
j_gene: TRBJ2-6
d_gene: TRBD1

CDR3aa: CASSLGGNNYGYTF
CDR3nt: TGTGCCAGCAGCCTAGGGGGGAACAACTATGGCTACACCTTC
v_gene: TRBV28
abundance: many
j_gene: TRBJ1-2
d_gene: -

CDR3aa: CASTGTGNTIYF
CDR3nt: TGTGCCAGCACGGGCACTGGAAACACCATATATTTT
v_gene: TRBV28
abundance: many
j_gene: TRBJ1-3
d_gene: -

CDR3aa: CASSRAIRVRTNEQFF
CDR3nt: TGTGCCAGCAGTCGGGCTATCAGAGTACGAACCAATGAGCAGTTCTTC
v_gene: TRBV6-1
abundance: -
j_gene: TRBJ2-1
d_gene: -

CDR3aa: CASIQPIGGGGEQFF
CDR3nt: TGTGCCAGCATCCAACCCATCGGGGGCGGGGGAGAGCAGTTCTTC
v_gene: TRBV6-2/TRBV6-3
abundance: -
j_gene: TRBJ2-1
d_gene: -

CDR3aa: CASSYYLAGNEQFF
CDR3nt: TGTGCCAGCAGTTACTATCTCGCGGGTAATGAGCAGTTCTTC
v_gene: TRBV6-2/TRBV6-3
abundance: many
j_gene: TRBJ2-1
d_gene: -

CDR3aa: CATSRAGGRVGNEQFF
CDR3nt: TGTGCCACCAGCAGAGCCGGCGGGAGGGTCGGGAATGAGCAGTTCTTC
v_gene: TRBV15
abundance: -
j_gene: TRBJ2-1
d_gene: TRBD2

CDR3aa: CASSELNSGANVLTF
CDR3nt: TGTGCCAGCAGTGAACTAAACTCTGGGGCCAACGTCCTGACTTTC
v_gene: TRBV6-1
abundance: once
j_gene: TRBJ2-6
d_gene: -

CDR3aa: CASSPGQVRAISTDTQYF
CDR3nt: TGTGCCAGCAGTCCCGGACAGGTTCGGGCTATTAGCACAGATACGCAGTATTTT
v_gene: TRBV27
abundance: many
j_gene: TRBJ2-3
d_gene: TRBD1